This TCR beta chain was sequenced for a study of PD-1 blockade in classical Hodgkin lymphoma. Repertoires were generated with immunoSEQ multiplex PCR, while TCRdb's copy carries only in-frame clones and drops some. The table lists 70,000 to 85,000 clones, more than 85% of them singletons. The germline V and J ends were trimmed by 4 bases and 0 bases, with 8 bases remaining between them. This CDR3 is 15 amino acids long. The germline gives CDR1 SGDLS, CDR2 YYNGEE. Patients all relapsed after autologous stem cell transplantation, and there was variation in brentuximab vedotin exposure. The chain uses TRBV9 and TRBJ2-6; the D is unclear. The sample was peripheral blood mononuclear cells (PBMCs), taken at baseline. This TCR was recovered from a human donor with classical Hodgkin lymphoma. The CDR3 region has the DNA TGTGCCAGCAGCCCTCCCCCCTCTGGGGCCAACGTCCTGACTTTC. Amino acids: CASSPPPSGANVLTF.